The rows below give T cell receptor beta chains drawn from one sample of a study of memory CD8 T cells in hepatitis C reinfection. Clones were sequenced by immunoSEQ multiplex PCR, and TCRdb holds only the in-frame ones, with some missing. The table has over 45,000 clones, approximately 89% seen once; the top ten hold approximately 1%. Sequencing used naive CD8+ T cells sorted from blood. The receptors were sampled from a man between 18 and 29 years old with hepatitis C virus infection. Both conserved end residues are part of each CDR3. D genes are given only for firm matches. Some rows have no size entry. The others give once, few or many, or a class for an expanded clone.

D gene	clone size	J gene	V gene	CDR3 protein	CDR3 DNA
TRBD1	NA	TRBJ2-5	TRBV4-1	CASKMGQGLFGEAQYF	TGCGCCAGTAAAATGGGACAGGGTCTTTTTGGGGAGGCCCAGTACTTC
TRBD1	few	TRBJ1-1	TRBV5-1	CASSVQGAEAFF	TGCGCCAGCAGCGTACAGGGGGCTGAAGCTTTCTTT
NA	NA	TRBJ2-7	TRBV7-9	CASSPSGVREQYF	TGTGCCAGCAGCCCCTCGGGAGTGCGGGAGCAGTACTTC
NA	NA	TRBJ1-2	TRBV11-2	CASSLAPTGIYGYTF	TGTGCCAGCAGCTTAGCTCCGACAGGCATCTATGGCTACACCTTC
TRBD2	NA	TRBJ2-5	TRBV27	CASNPAGAETQYF	TGTGCCAGTAATCCCGCGGGAGCAGAGACCCAGTACTTC
TRBD2	NA	TRBJ2-1	TRBV5-6	CASSLGGLLYNEQFF	TGTGCCAGCAGCTTGGGGGGACTACTGTACAATGAGCAGTTCTTC
TRBD2	NA	TRBJ2-1	TRBV19	CASSPPTSPEDVNEQFF	TGTGCCAGTAGTCCGCCGACTAGCCCCGAGGACGTCAATGAGCAGTTCTTC
NA	NA	TRBJ1-2	TRBV14	CASSPWAQANYGYTF	TGTGCCAGCAGCCCGTGGGCCCAAGCTAACTATGGCTACACCTTC
NA	once	TRBJ2-3	TRBV4-1	CASSQDVAGKDTQYF	TGCGCCAGCAGCCAAGATGTTGCGGGGAAGGATACGCAGTATTTT
TRBD1	NA	TRBJ2-1	TRBV5-4	CASSPAGGEQFF	TGTGCCAGCAGCCCGGCAGGGGGTGAGCAGTTCTTC
NA	NA	TRBJ2-2	TRBV7-9	CASRLLTGELFF	TGTGCCAGCAGACTCTTAACCGGGGAGCTGTTTTTT
NA	few	TRBJ1-1	TRBV29-1	CSVRGNTEAFF	TGCAGCGTTCGCGGGAACACTGAAGCTTTCTTT
NA	NA	TRBJ1-1	TRBV6-1	CASVTNTEAFF	TGTGCCAGCGTGACAAACACTGAAGCTTTCTTT
NA	NA	TRBJ2-3	TRBV7-9	CASSSTHDGSTDTQYF	TGTGCCAGCAGCTCCACCCATGACGGGAGCACAGATACGCAGTATTTT
TRBD1	NA	TRBJ1-1	TRBV19	CASDRGNTEAFF	TGTGCCAGCGACAGGGGTAACACTGAAGCTTTCTTT
NA	NA	TRBJ1-2	TRBV5-4	CASTQQGSYGYTF	TGTGCCAGCACCCAGCAGGGTTCCTATGGCTACACCTTC
NA	NA	TRBJ2-6	TRBV19	CASSIVSGANVLTF	TGTGCCAGTAGTATCGTCTCTGGGGCCAACGTCCTGACTTTC
NA	NA	TRBJ2-2	TRBV13	CASSLEGSRNTGELFF	TGTGCCAGCAGCTTAGAAGGTAGCAGGAACACCGGGGAGCTGTTTTTT
NA	NA	TRBJ2-7	TRBV7-8	CASSLIDRPYEQYF	TGTGCCAGCAGCTTAATCGACAGACCCTACGAGCAGTACTTC
NA	NA	TRBJ1-5	TRBV23-1	CASSQSGQLLNQPQHF	TGCGCCAGCAGTCAATCAGGACAGCTTTTGAATCAGCCCCAGCATTTT
NA	once	TRBJ2-3	TRBV28	CASSITGMVGDTQYF	TGTGCCAGCTCCATTACAGGGATGGTTGGGGATACGCAGTATTTT
NA	NA	TRBJ2-2	TRBV27	CASSLALAGELFF	TGTGCCAGCAGTTTAGCTCTAGCCGGGGAGCTGTTTTTT
TRBD1	NA	TRBJ1-4	TRBV4-1	CASSQWTGVEKLFF	TGCGCCAGCAGCCAATGGACAGGGGTTGAAAAACTGTTTTTT
TRBD2	NA	TRBJ2-1	TRBV11-3	CASSTRTSGRNNEQFF	TGTGCCAGCAGCACTCGGACTAGCGGGAGGAACAATGAGCAGTTCTTC
TRBD1	NA	TRBJ2-7	TRBV18	CASSPGTGLHEQYF	TGTGCCAGCTCCCCCGGGACAGGGCTTCACGAGCAGTACTTC
NA	NA	TRBJ1-2	TRBV4-3	CASSQDQSGAYGYTF	TGCGCCAGCAGCCAAGATCAAAGTGGGGCATATGGCTACACCTTC
TRBD1	once	TRBJ2-5	TRBV4-1	CASSQVTGYQETQYF	TGCGCCAGCAGCCAGGTGACAGGGTACCAAGAGACCCAGTACTTC
TRBD2	NA	TRBJ2-3	TRBV28	CASSPPLTSGSDTQYF	TGTGCCAGCAGCCCCCCCCTGACTAGCGGGAGCGATACGCAGTATTTT
NA	NA	TRBJ2-3	TRBV7-3	CASSRGGGGSTDTQYF	TGTGCCAGCAGCCGCGGGGGAGGGGGGAGCACAGATACGCAGTATTTT
TRBD1	NA	TRBJ2-3	TRBV9	CASSTSGTGGPTDTQYF	TGTGCCAGCAGCACTTCCGGGACAGGGGGACCCACAGATACGCAGTATTTT
NA	NA	TRBJ2-3	TRBV7-9	CASSLLDAGRDTQYF	TGTGCCAGCAGCTTATTAGACGCGGGAAGAGATACGCAGTATTTT
TRBD2	NA	TRBJ2-5	TRBV15	CATSRDRWEGQETQYF	TGTGCCACCAGCAGAGATAGGTGGGAGGGCCAAGAGACCCAGTACTTC
NA	NA	TRBJ2-5	TRBV28	CASSLLPGFGTQYF	TGTGCCAGCAGTTTATTACCGGGGTTTGGGACCCAGTACTTC
NA	NA	TRBJ2-6	TRBV6-1	CASSPDTSGANVLTF	TGTGCCAGCAGCCCCGACACCTCTGGGGCCAACGTCCTGACTTTC
TRBD1	once	TRBJ2-5	TRBV19	CASSMTGGGLEETQYF	TGTGCCAGTAGTATGACAGGGGGGGGGCTGGAGGAGACCCAGTACTTC
NA	NA	TRBJ1-1	TRBV28	CASSETGTEAFF	TGTGCCAGCAGTGAGACCGGGACTGAAGCTTTCTTT
NA	NA	TRBJ1-1	TRBV19	CASSFMNTEAFF	TGTGCCAGTAGTTTCATGAACACTGAAGCTTTCTTT
NA	NA	TRBJ1-1	TRBV27	CASSSLLNTEAFF	TGTGCCAGCAGTTCTCTCTTGAACACTGAAGCTTTCTTT
TRBD2	NA	TRBJ2-3	TRBV9	CASSLRAGSTDTQYF	TGTGCCAGCAGCCTCCGAGCGGGAAGCACAGATACGCAGTATTTT
NA	NA	TRBJ1-1	TRBV7-9	CASSGGGSTEAFF	TGTGCCAGCAGCGGGGGGGGGAGCACTGAAGCTTTCTTT